The 4 T cell receptor beta chains below were found in one sample sequenced in a study of T cells after somatic rescue of genetic block. Here immunoSEQ multiplex PCR was the method, and the copy in TCRdb shows in-frame clones only, minus some. The sample includes around 67,000 clones, roughly 91% seen only once; the top ten take approximately 2.7%. The sequenced sample was peripheral blood mononuclear cells (PBMCs). Every receptor here comes from a man aged 25-45 years.

The J gene is TRBJ2-5, the V gene TRBV20-1; D gene ambiguous. CDR3 length equals 11 residues. CDR1 is DFQATT, CDR2 SNEGSKA, per germline (reference sequence). V was cut by 0 bases and J by 11 bases, with 10 bases left in between. CDR3 sequence (DNA): TGCAGTGCTAGAGATAGTGCGGAGCAGTACTTC. It specifies CSARDSAEQYF.

The gene calls are TRBV6-1 and TRBJ1-1; D remains unclear. The V end lost 3 bases, the J end lost 3 bases, and 11 bases lay between the germline ends. Germline assignment: CDR1 MNHNS and CDR2 SASEGT. The CDR3 covers 14 residues. The CDR3 nucleotides read TGTGCCAGCAGTGATCCCGGGTCTTACACTGAAGCTTTCTTT. It specifies CASSDPGSYTEAFF.

The chain recombines TRBV28 with TRBJ2-1; a weak D match, TRBD1 (6 bases). V was pared by 6 bases and J by 7 bases, with 22 bases between. Germline lookup yields CDR1 MDHEN and CDR2 SYDVKM. The CDR3 covers 16 residues. CDR3 protein: CASSQTGQRGRNEQFF. The CDR3 DNA reads TGTGCCAGCAGCCAGACTGGACAGAGGGGCCGGAATGAGCAGTTCTTC.

As concerns this clone: The junction shows a germline mismatch at one end, possibly a read error. The rearrangement uses TRBV29-1 and TRBJ2-5; D not resolved. Germline-derived CDR1 and CDR2 are SQVTM and ANQGSEA. CDR3 length equals 9 residues. The CDR3 region is CSVFPPPNF. CDR3 nucleotide sequence: TGCAGCGTTTTCCCTCCACCAAACTTC.